This entry concerns a single T cell receptor (beta chain). No antigen is known for it. This CDR3 region has 15 residues. V shed 0 bases, J shed 2 bases, and the junction held 3 bases outside the gene matches. CDR1 and CDR2 (germline): ENHRY, SYGVKD. This record belongs to a study of T cell responses to AZD1222 COVID-19 vaccine. About the research overall: The study pooled second doses at about 4 or about 12 weeks.

The method was immunoSEQ multiplex PCR; TCRdb's version includes in-frame clones alone and lacks a portion of them. The sample includes more than 110,000 clones, more than 90% of them seen just once. Findings of the study overall: Vaccine-associated CD4 TCRs spanned spike, dominant at 160-218 and 743-854. Only five to seven individuals given AZD1222 were seropositive at baseline.

The chain has TRBV10-3 and TRBJ2-5; TRBD1 matches at 7 bases. This receptor was obtained from an adult in good health. The sample was peripheral blood, taken on day 0 of AZD1222 vaccination. For the CDR3, the DNA is TGTGCCATCAGTGAGTCAGGGGGCCGACAAGAGACCCAGTACTTC. Amino acid sequence: CAISESGGRQETQYF.